This T cell receptor beta chain was captured in a study of control samples from healthy donors and cancer patients. This clone came up once. Germline V CDR1 and CDR2: SGHVS, FQNEAQ. V lost 6 bases and J lost 0; bases outside the gene matches: 6. The CDR3 consists of 16 residues. The protocol was immunoSEQ multiplex PCR, while the TCRdb copy is restricted to in-frame clones and leaves out a portion. Of approximately 94,000 clones listed, less than 90% are singletons. The sample comprised blood. The chain recombines TRBV7-8 with TRBJ2-1, with 9 bases matching TRBD2. This TCR came from a woman aged 45-60 years in good health. CDR3 sequence: CASRGTSPSSYNEQFF. In nucleotides, the CDR3 is TGTGCCAGCAGGGGGACTAGCCCCTCCTCCTACAATGAGCAGTTCTTC.